What follows are 10 T cell receptor beta chains derived from one specimen sequenced in a study of CD8+ T cells in alopecia areata. Treatment specified: oral pan-JAK inhibitor, 5-10 mg twice daily. The authors extracted RNA and reverse transcribed it into cDNA as the sequencing template. Repertoires were generated with immunoSEQ multiplex PCR, while TCRdb's copy carries only in-frame clones and drops some. The table has more than 200,000 clones, 64% seen once. The sample in question was CD4+ T cells sorted from blood, obtained at week 4, from a patient treated with tofacitinib. The receptors stem from a human donor with alopecia areata.

Points on this clone: This sample also contains other DNA sequences that code for the same CDR3. The rearrangement joins TRBV4-1 to TRBJ1-1, with D perhaps TRBD1 (5 bases). V lost 1 base to trimming and J lost 0 bases, with 12 bases between them. This CDR3 spans 16 amino acids. Germline-derived CDR1 and CDR2 are MGHRA and YSYEKL. The DNA for the CDR3 is TGCGCCAGCAGCCAAGGAGGGGCAGGCCTGAACACTGAAGCTTTCTTT. Protein sequence: CASSQGGAGLNTEAFF.

This clone has a handful of counts. Other DNA sequences in the sample encode the same CDR3. This sequence joins TRBV14 and TRBJ1-1; D gene unclear. The germline gives CDR1 SGHDN, CDR2 FVKESK. This CDR3 region has 13 residues. Trimming took off 1 base at V and 4 bases at J, with 7 bases between the two ends. CDR3 sequence (DNA): TGTGCCAGCAGCCAAGGACGGCTCACTGAAGCTTTCTTT. Translating it yields CASSQGRLTEAFF.

V is TRBV7-3 and J is TRBJ1-2, with 9 nucleotides matching TRBD1. The trim removed 10 bases at V and 2 bases at J, leaving 11 bases unmatched. CDR1 and CDR2 from the germline V gene are SGHTA and FQGTGA. This CDR3 is built from 15 residues. The CDR3: CAIGQGYLSNYGYTF. Here the CDR3 DNA reads TGTGCCATTGGACAGGGGTATCTTTCAAACTATGGCTACACCTTC.

As to this clone: Other DNA variants within this sample encode the same CDR3. The chain carries TRBV29-1 and TRBJ1-1; no reliable D call. CDR1 is SQVTM and CDR2 is ANQGSEA in the germline V gene. V was clipped by 1 base and J by 2 bases, with 8 bases between them. The CDR3 contains 13 residues. CDR3 nucleotides: TGCAGCGTTGAAGGGCAGGCAAACACTGAAGCTTTCTTT. Protein product: CSVEGQANTEAFF.

The chain joins TRBV4-3 to TRBJ2-1, with 8 bases identical to TRBD1. V lost 0 bases to trimming and J lost 3 bases; unmatched junction nucleotides: 4. The V gene's germline CDR1 is LGHNA and CDR2 YSLEER. The CDR3 is 16 amino acids. Written as DNA, the CDR3 is TGCGCCAGCAGCCAAGATTCTGGGACAGGCTACAATGAGCAGTTCTTC. Protein product: CASSQDSGTGYNEQFF.

The chain uses TRBV4-3 and TRBJ2-1; 12 bases are shared with TRBD2. The J segment lost 7 bases and the V segment lost 1 base, leaving 8 bases of the junction unmatched. The CDR3 loop spans 17 amino acids. Per germline, CDR1 LGHNA and CDR2 YSLEER. The CDR3 nucleotides are TGCGCCAGCAGCCAAGCCCCTAGCGGGGGGGCCAGGAATGAGCAGTTCTTC. Translated, it gives CASSQAPSGGARNEQFF.

V is TRBV7-8 and J is TRBJ2-1; a possible D gene is TRBD2 (7 bases). Germline lookup yields CDR1 SGHVS and CDR2 FQNEAQ. V lost 2 bases to trimming and J lost 8 bases, with 19 bases between them. The CDR3 runs 16 residues. This CDR3 is CASSLLGGGHSDEQFF. DNA for the CDR3: TGTGCCAGCAGCTTATTGGGCGGGGGCCACTCGGATGAGCAGTTCTTC. Full variable domain (rest looked up from reference TRBV7-8 and TRBJ2-1): GAGVSQSPRYKVAKRGQDVALRCDPISGHVSLFWYQQALGQGPEFLTYFQNEAQLDKSGLPSDRFFAERPEGSVSTLKIQRTQQEDSAVYLCASSLLGGGHSDEQFFGPGTRLTVL.

The sample holds one count of this clone. V usage is TRBV7-2 and J usage is TRBJ2-4, with 7 bases that match TRBD2. The V segment lost 5 bases and the J segment 1 base; nucleotides outside the gene matches: 8. Germline CDR1 reads SGHTA; CDR2 reads FQGNSA. This CDR3 has 16 residues. The CDR3 reads CASSPTSSRAKNIQYF. The CDR3, as DNA: TGTGCCAGCAGCCCGACTAGCTCCCGCGCCAAAAACATTCAGTACTTC.

The CDR3 loop is CASSYGPRNYGYTF. DNA for the CDR3: TGTGCCAGCAGTTACGGCCCTCGTAACTATGGCTACACCTTC. The V and J genes are TRBV6-5 and TRBJ1-2; the D is unclear. Germline V gives CDR1 MNHEY, CDR2 SVGAGI. The CDR3 is 14 amino acids. V was cut by 2 bases and J by 1 base, with 8 bases left in between.

This chain uses TRBV7-9 with TRBJ1-1; no definite D call. The CDR3 extends over 15 amino acids. Trimming took off 3 bases at V and 0 bases at J, with 11 bases between the two ends. Germline V gives CDR1 SEHNR, CDR2 FQNEAQ (reference sequence). The DNA of the CDR3 is TGTGCCAGCAGCTTTAGTACAGCCATGAACACTGAAGCTTTCTTT. Its protein product is CASSFSTAMNTEAFF. Full variable domain (rest looked up from reference TRBV7-9 and TRBJ1-1): DTGVSQNPRHKITKRGQNVTFRCDPISEHNRLYWYRQTLGQGPEFLTYFQNEAQLEKSRLLSDRFSAERPKGSFSTLEIQRTEQGDSAMYLCASSFSTAMNTEAFFGQGTRLTVV.